Listed here are 22 T cell receptor beta chains from one sample, sequenced in a study of brain metastases from non-small cell lung cancer. The repertoire was sequenced with immunoSEQ multiplex PCR; TCRdb's copy has only in-frame clones and lacks some. The sample records around 1,800 clones, 90% being singletons. Sequenced input: tissue from a brain metastasis. Source of these receptors: a donor over 35 with non-small cell lung cancer.

This chain joins TRBV5-1 and TRBJ2-5, with D possibly TRBD1 on 5 matching bases. V lost 4 bases, J lost 5 bases, and 18 bases lay in between. From germline, CDR1 is SGHRS and CDR2 YFSETQ. The CDR3 contains 15 residues. CDR3 sequence reads: CASSANTRGAETQYF. The CDR3 nucleotides read TGCGCCAGCAGCGCAAACACAAGGGGCGCGGAGACCCAGTACTTC.

The chain has TRBV2 and TRBJ1-1; TRBD1 aligns across 8 bases. This CDR3 region has 15 residues. CDR1 and CDR2 from the germline V gene are SNHLY and FYNNEI. The V and J ends lost 3 bases and 8 bases, in that order; junction bases with no gene match: 11. The DNA of the CDR3 is TGTGCCAGCAGTGAGGTATTTGGGAGGACAGGGGAAGCTTTCTTT. Translated, it gives CASSEVFGRTGEAFF.

The rearrangement links TRBV4-1 to TRBJ1-4; D perhaps matches TRBD1 (5 bases). The V and J ends lost 3 bases and 6 bases respectively, with 8 bases between them. The CDR3 has 13 residues. CDR1 is MGHRA, CDR2 YSYEKL, per germline. The CDR3 protein is CASSQLGDEKLFF. CDR3 bases: TGCGCCAGCAGCCAGTTGGGGGATGAAAAACTGTTTTTT.

V gene TRBV12-3 or TRBV12-4 combines with J gene TRBJ1-5; D remains ambiguous. Trimming pared 3 bases from V and 16 bases from J, leaving 16 bases between. The CDR3 is 12 residues long. This CDR3 is CASSFGRYFQHF. DNA for the CDR3: TGTGCCAGCAGTTTCGGACGCTACTTTCAACATTTT.

This clone has only a few counts. The chain uses TRBV7-9 and TRBJ2-4, with a weak D call TRBD1 (5 bases). Per the germline V gene, CDR1 is SEHNR and CDR2 is FQNEAQ (reference sequence). The CDR3 totals 15 residues. V was shortened by 3 bases and J by 3 bases, with 12 bases between the two germline ends. Written as DNA, the CDR3 is TGTGCCAGCAGCTTGACGCAGGGCGACAAAAACATTCAGTACTTC. Protein sequence: CASSLTQGDKNIQYF. Together with reference TRBV7-9 and TRBJ2-4, the CDR3 gives the full variable domain: DTGVSQNPRHKITKRGQNVTFRCDPISEHNRLYWYRQTLGQGPEFLTYFQNEAQLEKSRLLSDRFSAERPKGSFSTLEIQRTEQGDSAMYLCASSLTQGDKNIQYFGAGTRLSVL.

The rearrangement joins TRBV4-1 to TRBJ2-1, with D perhaps TRBD2 (5 bases). The germline V gene encodes CDR1 MGHRA and CDR2 YSYEKL. This CDR3 comprises 16 residues. The ends were cut back, 0 bases at V and 2 bases at J, with 11 bases in the middle. Here the CDR3 DNA reads TGCGCCAGCAGCCAAGATCCGGGATCCACCTACAATGAGCAGTTCTTC. Its protein product is CASSQDPGSTYNEQFF.

The gene calls are TRBV27 and TRBJ1-2; D unresolved. CDR3 size: 13 residues. Germline CDR1 is MNHEY and CDR2 is SMNVEV (reference sequence). Trimming removed 5 bases at V and 4 bases at J, with 11 bases between. The CDR3 loop is CASSEGPFYGYTF. In nucleotides, the CDR3 is TGTGCCAGCAGTGAGGGTCCCTTCTATGGCTACACCTTC.

The CDR3 reads CAWRRDSGNTIYF. The CDR3 DNA is TGTGCCTGGAGAAGAGACTCTGGAAACACCATATATTTT. This rearrangement joins TRBV30 to TRBJ1-3; no definite D call. V gave up 3 bases and J gave up 0 bases, with 6 bases separating them. This CDR3 contains 13 residues. CDR1 and CDR2 (germline): GTSNPN, SVGIG (reference sequence).

The chain joins TRBV7-9 to TRBJ1-1; D uncertain. Germline assignment: CDR1 SEHNR and CDR2 FQNEAQ (reference sequence). The ends were cut back, 7 bases at V and 0 bases at J, with 12 bases in the middle. The CDR3 contains 14 residues. CDR3: CASTFDGMNTEAFF. The CDR3 nucleotides read TGTGCCAGCACCTTCGACGGAATGAACACTGAAGCTTTCTTT.

J is TRBJ2-5 and V is TRBV5-6; the D gene is possibly TRBD2 (7 bases). V lost 7 bases and J lost 5, with 15 bases in between. Germline CDR1 reads SGHDT; CDR2 reads YYEEEE. The CDR3 totals 13 residues. The DNA for the CDR3 is TGTGCCAGCTTAGGGGGGGCCCGGGAGACCCAGTACTTC. This sequence encodes CASLGGARETQYF.

The gene calls are TRBV7-8 and TRBJ2-7; TRBD1 or TRBD2 may be the D gene (5 bases each). Germline V gives CDR1 SGHVS, CDR2 FQNEAQ. V shed 5 bases and J shed 3 bases, with 11 bases lying between them. This CDR3 comprises 13 residues. CDR3 in amino acids: CASSRDRFYEQYF. Written as DNA, the CDR3 is TGTGCCAGCAGCCGGGACCGGTTCTACGAGCAGTACTTC.

V is TRBV7-9 and J is TRBJ1-2, with D possibly being TRBD1 (5 bases). With 4 bases removed from V and 4 bases from J, the gap between germline ends came to 10 bases. The CDR3 contains 13 residues. The germline CDR1 and CDR2 sequences are SEHNR and FQNEAQ (reference sequence). The CDR3 is CASSSGPSYGYTF. The CDR3 DNA is TGTGCCAGCAGCTCGGGGCCTTCCTATGGCTACACCTTC.

The chain links TRBV6-5 to TRBJ1-1; no clear D. V lost 0 bases, J lost 8 bases, and 7 bases lay in between. The CDR3 is 12 residues long. The V gene's germline CDR1 is MNHEY and CDR2 SVGAGI. The CDR3 loop reads CASSYSGREAFF. CDR3 in DNA: TGTGCCAGCAGTTACTCTGGGCGCGAAGCTTTCTTT.

The chain couples TRBV29-1 to TRBJ2-3; unclear D gene. CDR1 is SQVTM and CDR2 is ANQGSEA in the germline V gene. This CDR3 has 13 amino acids. V was trimmed by 3 bases and J by 4 bases, leaving 11 bases between them. The CDR3, as DNA: TGCAGCGTTGACCTAATTAGGGCAGATACGCAGTATTTT. As protein: CSVDLIRADTQYF.

The DNA for the CDR3 is TGTGCCAGCTCCAAAACGGACTTCCAAGAGACCCAGTACTTC. As protein: CASSKTDFQETQYF. V is TRBV9 and J is TRBJ2-5, with a possible D match to TRBD2 (5 bases). Trimming cost V 7 bases and J 1 base, with 14 bases left between them. Per the germline V gene, CDR1 is SGDLS and CDR2 is YYNGEE. The CDR3 has 14 amino acids.

The V gene is TRBV6-5, the J gene TRBJ1-2; the D gene is possibly TRBD1 (5 bases). The V end was cut by 2 bases, the J end by 4 bases, with 17 bases between. Germline V gene sequence: CDR1 MNHEY, CDR2 SVGAGI. There are 16 residues in the CDR3. CDR3 nucleotide sequence: TGTGCCAGCAGTTACCGGGCAGGACATTTCCTCTATGGCTACACCTTC. This translates into CASSYRAGHFLYGYTF.

This clone was detected once. The chain is built from TRBV12-3 or TRBV12-4 and TRBJ1-6; no clear D gene. This CDR3 is 13 amino acids long. The V and J ends lost 5 bases and 9 bases respectively, with 11 bases between them. The CDR3 DNA reads TGTGCCAGCAGTCAGGACTGGACTTCACCCCTCCACTTT. It encodes CASSQDWTSPLHF.

V usage is TRBV25-1 and J usage is TRBJ1-1; weak D call: TRBD1 (6 bases). Per the germline V gene, CDR1 is MGHDK and CDR2 is SYGVNS. The length of the CDR3 is 13 residues. V was pared by 9 bases and J by 4 bases, with 15 bases between. In DNA, the CDR3 is TGTGCCAGTACCAGGGGTGGGGGCACTGAAGCTTTCTTT. Translated: CASTRGGGTEAFF.

The V call is TRBV10-2, the J call TRBJ2-1; 10 bases are shared with TRBD2. The CDR3 has 15 residues. J was trimmed by 2 bases and V by 5 bases; bases with no gene match: 3. Germline CDR1 and CDR2: WSHSY and SAAADI. CDR3 in DNA: TGCGCCAGCAGTTCCGGGACTAGCGCCTACAATGAGCAGTTCTTC. Residues: CASSSGTSAYNEQFF.

The rearrangement joins TRBV18 to TRBJ2-7; weak D call: TRBD1 (5 bases). V shed 3 bases and J shed 6 bases, with 18 bases lying between them. The CDR3 sequence is 15 residues long. Germline V lookup: CDR1 KGHSH, CDR2 LQKENI. The CDR3 coding sequence is TGTGCCAGCTCACCTTACCGCTCAGGGTCGAGCGAGCAGTACTTC. Its translation is CASSPYRSGSSEQYF.

Here the CDR3 reads CASAMTGTAEAFF. Here the CDR3 DNA reads TGCGCCAGCGCCATGACAGGGACGGCTGAAGCTTTCTTT. The V and J genes are TRBV5-1 and TRBJ1-1; 7 nucleotides line up with TRBD1. The CDR3 covers 13 residues. CDR1 SGHRS and CDR2 YFSETQ come from the germline V gene. V was clipped by 7 bases and J by 6 bases; unmatched bases: 9.

This clone was counted a few times. This chain links TRBV7-3 with TRBJ2-1, with D perhaps being TRBD1 or TRBD2 (6 bases each). Germline V gene sequence: CDR1 SGHTA, CDR2 FQGTGA. The length of the CDR3 is 13 residues. The V end lost 5 bases, the J end lost 9 bases, and 14 bases lay between the germline ends. The chain's CDR3 is CASSDWGAGEQFF. CDR3 DNA sequence: TGTGCCAGCAGCGATTGGGGGGCCGGTGAGCAGTTCTTC.